The 8 T cell receptor beta chains listed next were all sequenced from one sample in a study of blood T cell repertoires in COVID-19. The repertoire was sequenced with immunoSEQ multiplex PCR; TCRdb's copy has only in-frame clones and lacks some. The sample has approximately 150,000 clones; over 65% are singletons. Sequencing was done on a sample of peripheral blood. Receptors were obtained from a man between 65 and 80 years old with acute or convalescent COVID-19.

The chain combines TRBV7-8 with TRBJ2-2; 7 bases map to TRBD2. Germline V lookup: CDR1 SGHVS, CDR2 FQNEAQ. CDR3 length: 15 amino acids. V was clipped by 1 base and J by 5 bases; unmatched bases: 4. CDR3 residues: CASSLDSGRTGELFF. Here the CDR3 DNA reads TGTGCCAGCAGCTTAGATAGCGGGCGAACCGGGGAGCTGTTTTTT.

J is TRBJ2-1 and V is TRBV19, with D maybe TRBD1 (5 bases). This CDR3 has 15 amino acids. Looked up from germline, CDR1 is LNHDA and CDR2 is SQIVND (reference sequence). The V end lost 3 bases, the J end lost 7 bases, and 16 bases lay between the germline ends. CDR3 coding DNA: TGTGCCAGTAGTATCCAGAAGGGGCTAAGAAATGAGCAGTTCTTC. Translated, it gives CASSIQKGLRNEQFF.

The chain has TRBV7-9 and TRBJ1-5; no definite D call. This CDR3 has 13 residues. Germline V gives CDR1 SEHNR, CDR2 FQNEAQ (reference sequence). The ends were cut back, 1 base at V and 5 bases at J, with 6 bases in the middle. CDR3 DNA: TGTGCCAGCAGCTTAGGGCAGGATCAGCCCCAGCATTTT. Its translation: CASSLGQDQPQHF.

This chain links TRBV12-3 or TRBV12-4 with TRBJ2-1; D remains unclear. The CDR3 sequence is 12 residues long. Trimming stripped 5 bases from V and 5 bases from J, with 7 bases between. The DNA for the CDR3 is TGTGCCAGCAGTACTCGGGACAATGAGCAGTTCTTC. Protein sequence: CASSTRDNEQFF.

This clone showed up just a few times. The chain recombines TRBV7-8 with TRBJ2-5; possible D gene TRBD2, 6 bases. Germline assignment: CDR1 SGHVS and CDR2 FQNEAQ. This CDR3 contains 16 residues. V was cut by 5 bases and J by 7 bases, with 23 bases left in between. DNA of the CDR3: TGTGCCAGCAGCCCTCGGGTCGAGGCCAGGAGGGGGACCCAGTACTTC. The encoded protein is CASSPRVEARRGTQYF.

The rearrangement uses TRBV28 and TRBJ2-7, with 10 bases matching TRBD1. Germline CDR1 MDHEN, CDR2 SYDVKM. Unmatched junction bases numbered 12, after V lost 5 bases and J lost 5 bases. The CDR3 totals 16 residues. The CDR3 protein is CASSLPGGTGANEQYF. In DNA form, the CDR3 reads TGTGCCAGCAGTCTTCCCGGGGGGACAGGGGCCAACGAGCAGTACTTC. Variable domain in full (rest from reference TRBV28 and TRBJ2-7): DVKVTQSSRYLVKRTGEKVFLECVQDMDHENMFWYRQDPGLGLRLIYFSYDVKMKEKGDIPEGYSVSREKKERFSLILESASTNQTSMYLCASSLPGGTGANEQYFGPGTRLTVT.

The chain is built from TRBV10-2 and TRBJ2-7; 8 bases match TRBD1. Germline CDR1 is WSHSY and CDR2 is SAAADI. V lost 2 bases to trimming and J lost 5 bases; unmatched junction nucleotides: 8. This CDR3 comprises 15 residues. The CDR3 region has the DNA TGCGCCAGCAGTGAGCCGCGGACAGGGCAGGACGAGCAGTACTTC. Translation: CASSEPRTGQDEQYF.

V and J are TRBV24-1 and TRBJ2-2; 12 bases map to TRBD2. CDR1 KGHDR and CDR2 SFDVKD come from the germline V gene. The length of the CDR3 is 16 residues. The V and J ends lost 3 bases and 5 bases, in that order; junction bases with no gene match: 3. In nucleotides, the CDR3 is TGTGCCACCAGTGATCACGGGACTAGCGGGACCGGGGAGCTGTTTTTT. Translating it yields CATSDHGTSGTGELFF.